Given below is one T cell receptor beta chain in context. What antigen it recognizes has not been identified. Qualities for individual bases were not recorded, and no much larger clone is one base off. Peripheral blood CD8+ and CD4+ T cells from healthy donors, Susac syndrome patients and multiple sclerosis patients were profiled by high-throughput TCR beta sequencing. The multiple sclerosis controls were treatment-naive patients who had stable or active relapsing-remitting disease and met the revised McDonald criteria. Bulk CD8+ and CD4+ T cells were purified magnetically by negative isolation, whereas CD8+ TEMRA cells were enriched by FACS. Blood was drawn into EDTA tubes, processed within 24 hours, and PBMCs were isolated by density gradient centrifugation. PBMCs intended for TCR sequencing were cryopreserved in liquid nitrogen and thawed later in a water bath at 37 degrees C. A purity of at least 90% was achieved for sorted or isolated CD4+, CD8+ and CD8+ TEMRA cells.

This entry comes from a study of CD8 T cells in Susac syndrome (dated by TCRdb to between 2018 and 2021). In the study overall: Whether CD8+ T cell activation and differentiation in Susac syndrome was antigen driven was tested using repertoire sequencing. Clonality of the CD8+ T cell repertoire was compared between over 10 healthy donors, about 14 Susac syndrome patients and about 15 multiple sclerosis patients.

The investigation overall reported the following: The TCR sequencing and HLA analysis was acknowledged to have included a relatively small number of individuals.

RNA was extracted using the RNeasy kit, and roughly 0.5 to 1 ug of the RNA was reverse transcribed with random hexamers. TCR beta CDR3 regions were amplified with the immunoSEQ multiplex PCR assay covering 54 Vbeta and 13 Jbeta segments. PCR amplification bias was corrected by using a synthetic template baseline for primer optimization and computational correction. For the original study's pipeline: Reads were assigned to V, D and J genes according to IMGT and analyzed in immunoSEQ Analyzer, with only productive sequences retained. Clonality was calculated as one minus the Shannon entropy normalized by log2 of the number of productive unique sequences. Public and private clones were assessed among the 100 most prevalent clones of each patient and control. Clones were defined as Susac-specific when absent from the healthy and MS cohorts, from about 1,100 published viral clones and from other ImmuneACCESS disease sequences. TCRdb applied fastp at Q25 and MiXCR to the public reads, then kept only in-frame beta chains. Each entry merges the rows of one CDR3 protein and shows their most common DNA and genes. The V and J calls shown here were made by TCRdb, not taken from the authors' results. This sample has a few hundred thousand distinct CDR3 sequences in its table, and 70% to 90% of those were observed once. Together, the top ten hold around 0.12% of the sample.

The V end loses 3 bases and the J end loses 2 bases, and a stretch of 8 bases separates them. Reading from cysteine to phenylalanine, the CDR3 counts 13 amino acids. Only CDR3 DNA remains: 39 bases, in frame from the first base. The material sequenced was CD8+ T cells from PBMCs. Recombination joined TRBV12-3 or TRBV12-4 with TRBJ2-7; the D gene remains uncertain. The source is a human donor with multiple sclerosis. The nucleotides read TGTGCCAGCAGTTTTGATACCCCCTACGAGCAGTACTTC. It specifies CASSFDTPYEQYF.